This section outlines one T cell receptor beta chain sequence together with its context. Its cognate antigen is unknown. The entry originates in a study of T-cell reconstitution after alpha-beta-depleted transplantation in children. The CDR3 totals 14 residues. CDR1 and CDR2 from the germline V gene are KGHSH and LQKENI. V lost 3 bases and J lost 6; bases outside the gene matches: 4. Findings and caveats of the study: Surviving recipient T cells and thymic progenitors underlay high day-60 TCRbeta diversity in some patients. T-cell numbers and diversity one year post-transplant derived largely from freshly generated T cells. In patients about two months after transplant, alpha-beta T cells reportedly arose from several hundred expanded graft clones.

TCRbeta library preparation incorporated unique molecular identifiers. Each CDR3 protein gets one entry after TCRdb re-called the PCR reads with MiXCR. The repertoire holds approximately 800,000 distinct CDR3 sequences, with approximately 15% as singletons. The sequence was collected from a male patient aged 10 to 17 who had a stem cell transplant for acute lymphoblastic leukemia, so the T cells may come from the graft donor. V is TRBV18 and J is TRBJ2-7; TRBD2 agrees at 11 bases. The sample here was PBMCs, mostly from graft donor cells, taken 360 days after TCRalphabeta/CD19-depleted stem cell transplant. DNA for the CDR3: TGTGCCAGCTCACCGACTAGCGGGATCGCCGAGCAGTACTTC. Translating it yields CASSPTSGIAEQYF.